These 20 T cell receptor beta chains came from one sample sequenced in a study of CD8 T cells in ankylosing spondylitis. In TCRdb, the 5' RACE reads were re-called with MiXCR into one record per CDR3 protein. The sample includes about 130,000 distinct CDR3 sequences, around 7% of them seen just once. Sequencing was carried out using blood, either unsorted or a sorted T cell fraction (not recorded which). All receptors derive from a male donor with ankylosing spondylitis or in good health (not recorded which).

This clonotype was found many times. The CDR3 loop is CAIEGGGISSYEQYF. In nucleotides, the CDR3 is TGTGCCATCGAGGGAGGGGGGATTAGCTCCTACGAGCAGTACTTC. This rearrangement joins TRBV7-9 to TRBJ2-7; maybe TRBD2 (7 bases). V lost 10 bases, J lost 0 bases, and 19 bases lay in between. The V gene's germline CDR1 is SEHNR and CDR2 FQNEAQ (reference sequence). The CDR3 has 15 residues.

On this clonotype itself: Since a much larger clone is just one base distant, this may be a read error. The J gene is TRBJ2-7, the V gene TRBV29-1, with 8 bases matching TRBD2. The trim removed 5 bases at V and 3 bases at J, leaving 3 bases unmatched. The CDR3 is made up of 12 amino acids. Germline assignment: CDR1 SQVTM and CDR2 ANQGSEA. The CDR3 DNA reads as TGCAGCGTTCGGACTAGCAACTACGAGCAGTACTTC. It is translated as CSVRTSNYEQYF.

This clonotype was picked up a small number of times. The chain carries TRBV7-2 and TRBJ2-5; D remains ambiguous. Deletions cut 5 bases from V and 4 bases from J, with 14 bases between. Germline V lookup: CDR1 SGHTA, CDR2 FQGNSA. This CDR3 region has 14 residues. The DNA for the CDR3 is TGTGCCAGCAGCCCTAGACACCTCCGAGAGACCCAGTACTTC. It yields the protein CASSPRHLRETQYF.

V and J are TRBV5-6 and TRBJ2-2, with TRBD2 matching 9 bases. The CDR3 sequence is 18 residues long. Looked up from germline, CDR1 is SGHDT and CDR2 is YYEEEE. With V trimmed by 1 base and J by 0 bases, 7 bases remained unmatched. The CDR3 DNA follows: TGTGCCAGCAGCTTGAGATCGGTAGCGGGGGCGAACACCGGGGAGCTGTTTTTT. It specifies CASSLRSVAGANTGELFF.

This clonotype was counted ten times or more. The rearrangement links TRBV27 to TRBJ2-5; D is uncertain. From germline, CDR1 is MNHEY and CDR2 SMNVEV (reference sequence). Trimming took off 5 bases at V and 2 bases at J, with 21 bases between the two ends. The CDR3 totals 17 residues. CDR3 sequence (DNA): TGTGCCAGCAGTGCCCGAGTTCCGCCTAGGAGTCAAGAGACCCAGTACTTC. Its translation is CASSARVPPRSQETQYF.

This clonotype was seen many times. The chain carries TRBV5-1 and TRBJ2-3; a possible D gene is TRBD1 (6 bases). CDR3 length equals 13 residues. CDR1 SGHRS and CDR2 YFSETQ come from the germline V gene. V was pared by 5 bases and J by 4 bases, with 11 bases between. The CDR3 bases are TGCGCCAGCAGGTCACAGGGAGCAGATACGCAGTATTTT. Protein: CASRSQGADTQYF.

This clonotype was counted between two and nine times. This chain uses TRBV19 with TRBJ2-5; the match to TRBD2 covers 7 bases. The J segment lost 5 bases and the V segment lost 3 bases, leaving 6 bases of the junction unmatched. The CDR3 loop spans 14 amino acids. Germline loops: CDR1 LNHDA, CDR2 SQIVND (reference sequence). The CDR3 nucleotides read TGTGCCAGTAGTATGAGCGGGATCTCTGAGACCCAGTACTTC. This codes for CASSMSGISETQYF. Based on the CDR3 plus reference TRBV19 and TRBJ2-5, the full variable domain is DGGITQSPKYLFRKEGQNVTLSCEQNLNHDAMYWYRQDPGQGLRLIYYSQIVNDFQKGDIAEGYSVSREKKESFPLTVTSAQKNPTAFYLCASSMSGISETQYFGPGTRLLVL.

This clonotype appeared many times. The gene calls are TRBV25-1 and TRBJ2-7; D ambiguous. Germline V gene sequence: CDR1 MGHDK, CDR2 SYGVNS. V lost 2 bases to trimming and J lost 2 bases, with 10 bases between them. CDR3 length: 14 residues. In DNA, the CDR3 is TGTGCCAGCAGTGAAGGAGACAAACCCTACGAGCAGTACTTC. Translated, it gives CASSEGDKPYEQYF.

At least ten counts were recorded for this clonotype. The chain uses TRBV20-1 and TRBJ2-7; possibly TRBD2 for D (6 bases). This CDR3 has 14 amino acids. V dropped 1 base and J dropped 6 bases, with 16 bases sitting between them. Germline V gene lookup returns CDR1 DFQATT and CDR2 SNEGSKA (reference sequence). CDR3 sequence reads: CSARAGDWGTEQYF. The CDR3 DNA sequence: TGCAGTGCTAGAGCTGGGGACTGGGGGACCGAGCAGTACTTC.

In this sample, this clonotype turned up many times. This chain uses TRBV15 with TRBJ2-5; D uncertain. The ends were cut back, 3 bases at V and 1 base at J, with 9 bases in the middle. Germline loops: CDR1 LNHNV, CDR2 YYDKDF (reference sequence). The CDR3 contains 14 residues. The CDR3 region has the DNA TGTGCCACCAGCAGCCCTTTCCCCCAAGAGACCCAGTACTTC. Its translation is CATSSPFPQETQYF.

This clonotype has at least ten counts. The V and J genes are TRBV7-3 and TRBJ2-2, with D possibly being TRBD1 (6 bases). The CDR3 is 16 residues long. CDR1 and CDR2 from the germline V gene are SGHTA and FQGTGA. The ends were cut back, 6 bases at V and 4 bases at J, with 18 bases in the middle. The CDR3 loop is CASREDGGLGTGELFF. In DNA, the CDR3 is TGTGCCAGCAGGGAAGATGGGGGCCTGGGCACCGGGGAGCTGTTTTTT.

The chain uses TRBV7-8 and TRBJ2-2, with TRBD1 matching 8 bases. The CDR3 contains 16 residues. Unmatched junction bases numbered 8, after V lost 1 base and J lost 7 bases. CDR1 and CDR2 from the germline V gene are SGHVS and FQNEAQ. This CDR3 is CASSLGHRGLDGELFF. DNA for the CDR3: TGTGCCAGCAGCTTAGGGCACAGGGGGTTAGACGGGGAGCTGTTTTTT.

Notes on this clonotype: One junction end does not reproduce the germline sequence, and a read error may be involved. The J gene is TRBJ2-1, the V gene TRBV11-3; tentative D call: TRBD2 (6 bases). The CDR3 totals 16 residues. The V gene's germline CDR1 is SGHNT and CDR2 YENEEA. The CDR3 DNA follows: TGTGCCAGCAGCTCCCAGGCGGGCGGGACTTACACTGAGCAGTTCTTC. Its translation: CASSSQAGGTYTEQFF.

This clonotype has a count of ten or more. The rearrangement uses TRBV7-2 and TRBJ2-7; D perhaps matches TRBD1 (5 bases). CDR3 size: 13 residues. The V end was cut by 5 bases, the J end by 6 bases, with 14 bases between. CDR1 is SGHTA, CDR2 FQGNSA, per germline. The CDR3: CASSKYTRVEQYF. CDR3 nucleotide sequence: TGTGCCAGCAGCAAATACACCAGGGTCGAGCAGTACTTC. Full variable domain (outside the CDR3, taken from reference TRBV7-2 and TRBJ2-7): GAGVSQSPSNKVTEKGKDVELRCDPISGHTALYWYRQSLGQGLEFLIYFQGNSAPDKSGLPSDRFSAERTGGSVSTLTIQRTQQEDSAVYLCASSKYTRVEQYFGPGTRLTVT.

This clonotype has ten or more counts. DNA of the CDR3: TGCGCCAGCAGCCAAGATGTCGGGTCCTACGAGCAGTACTTC. It translates to CASSQDVGSYEQYF. This chain connects TRBV4-1 to TRBJ2-7, with unresolved D. Germline V gene lookup returns CDR1 MGHRA and CDR2 YSYEKL. CDR3 length: 14 residues. V lost 0 bases, J lost 1 base, and 7 bases lay in between.

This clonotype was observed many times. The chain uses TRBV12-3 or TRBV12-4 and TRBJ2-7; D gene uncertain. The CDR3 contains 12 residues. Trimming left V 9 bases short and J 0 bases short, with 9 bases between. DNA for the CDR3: TGTGCCAGAACCATGAGCTCCTACGAGCAGTACTTC. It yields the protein CARTMSSYEQYF.

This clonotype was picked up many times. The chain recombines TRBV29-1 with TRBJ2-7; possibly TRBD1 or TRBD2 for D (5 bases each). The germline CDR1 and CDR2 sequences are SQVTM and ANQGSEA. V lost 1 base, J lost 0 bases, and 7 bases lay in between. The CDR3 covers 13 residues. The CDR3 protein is CSVEGDDSYEQYF. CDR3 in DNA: TGCAGCGTTGAAGGGGACGACTCCTACGAGCAGTACTTC.

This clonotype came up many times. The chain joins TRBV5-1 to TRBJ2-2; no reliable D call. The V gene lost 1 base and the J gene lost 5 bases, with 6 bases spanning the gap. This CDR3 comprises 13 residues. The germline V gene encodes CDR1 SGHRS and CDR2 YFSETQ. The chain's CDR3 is CASSLPPTGELFF. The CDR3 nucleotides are TGCGCCAGCAGCTTGCCCCCGACCGGGGAGCTGTTTTTT.

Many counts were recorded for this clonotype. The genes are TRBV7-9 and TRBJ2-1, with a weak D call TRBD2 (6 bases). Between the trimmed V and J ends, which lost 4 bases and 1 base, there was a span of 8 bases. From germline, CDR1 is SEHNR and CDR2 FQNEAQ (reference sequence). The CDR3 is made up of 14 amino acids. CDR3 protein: CASSSGLSYNEQFF. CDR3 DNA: TGTGCCAGCAGCTCGGGACTGTCCTACAATGAGCAGTTCTTC.

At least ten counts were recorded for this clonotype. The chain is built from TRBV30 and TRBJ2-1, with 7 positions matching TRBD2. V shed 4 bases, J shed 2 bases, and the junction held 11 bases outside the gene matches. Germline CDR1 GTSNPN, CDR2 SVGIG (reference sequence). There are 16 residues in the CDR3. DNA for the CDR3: TGTGCCTGGAAACGGTTTACTAGCGAAACCTACAATGAGCAGTTCTTC. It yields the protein CAWKRFTSETYNEQFF.